These 25 T cell receptor beta chains share one sample of origin, sequenced in a study of blood T cell repertoires in COVID-19. Assay used: immunoSEQ multiplex PCR; TCRdb lists only in-frame clones, some missing. In the table there are about 440,000 clones, 90% of which are singletons. The sequencing input was PBMCs or T cells enriched from blood (not recorded which). The receptors derive from a man aged 18 to 30 who had recovered from COVID-19.

The chain recombines TRBV4-1 with TRBJ1-1, with D possibly matching TRBD1 (5 bases). Germline assignment: CDR1 MGHRA and CDR2 YSYEKL. Between the trimmed V and J ends, which lost 5 bases and 0 bases, there was a span of 22 bases. CDR3 size: 18 residues. The CDR3 protein is CASSVRMQGPAMNTEAFF. In DNA, the CDR3 is TGCGCCAGCAGCGTGAGGATGCAGGGTCCGGCAATGAACACTGAAGCTTTCTTT.

The chain recombines TRBV19 with TRBJ1-6; D uncertain. The length of the CDR3 is 14 residues. The V end was cut by 6 bases, the J end by 7 bases, with 13 bases between. Germline V lookup: CDR1 LNHDA, CDR2 SQIVND (reference sequence). CDR3 region: CASRTRVENSPLHF. In nucleotides, the CDR3 is TGTGCCAGTAGGACCCGGGTCGAGAATTCACCCCTCCACTTT. The whole variable domain, filled in from reference TRBV19 and TRBJ1-6, reads DGGITQSPKYLFRKEGQNVTLSCEQNLNHDAMYWYRQDPGQGLRLIYYSQIVNDFQKGDIAEGYSVSREKKESFPLTVTSAQKNPTAFYLCASRTRVENSPLHFGNGTRLTVT.

The chain couples TRBV29-1 to TRBJ1-4, with 9 positions matching TRBD1. This CDR3 is built from 13 residues. The V gene's germline CDR1 is SQVTM and CDR2 ANQGSEA. The trim removed 5 bases at V and 8 bases at J, leaving 6 bases unmatched. The DNA of the CDR3 is TGCAGCGTTACCGGACAGGGGAGGGAAAAACTGTTTTTT. Its translation: CSVTGQGREKLFF.

This sequence joins TRBV4-1 and TRBJ2-6; the D gene is possibly TRBD2 (6 bases). From germline, CDR1 is MGHRA and CDR2 YSYEKL. This CDR3 is 18 amino acids long. With 0 bases removed from V and 1 base from J, the gap between germline ends came to 13 bases. The CDR3 protein is CASSQEGGGVSGANVLTF. DNA for the CDR3: TGCGCCAGCAGCCAAGAGGGGGGTGGGGTTTCTGGGGCCAACGTCCTGACTTTC.

The V call is TRBV11-2, the J call TRBJ2-5; D not resolved. The length of the CDR3 is 11 residues. Between the trimmed V and J ends, which lost 6 bases and 5 bases, there was a span of 7 bases. The germline V gene encodes CDR1 SGHAT and CDR2 FQNNGV. The CDR3 reads CASRTFETQYF. The CDR3 DNA sequence: TGTGCCAGCAGGACTTTTGAGACCCAGTACTTC.

The chain couples TRBV21-1 to TRBJ1-4; the listed D gene, TRBD1, was not tested against the DNA. TRBV21-1 is a pseudogene. The CDR3 runs 14 residues. The CDR3 DNA sequence: TGTGCCAGCAACCTTTTACAGGGCTGGGAAAAACTGTTTTTT. Protein product: CASNLLQGWEKLFF.

V is TRBV11-2 and J is TRBJ1-3, with D hard to call. The CDR3 loop spans 16 amino acids. Germline lookup yields CDR1 SGHAT and CDR2 FQNNGV. V dropped 2 bases and J dropped 2 bases, with 13 bases sitting between them. The CDR3 here is CASSLKSVETGNTIYF. CDR3 nucleotide sequence: TGTGCCAGCAGCTTAAAGTCCGTCGAGACTGGAAACACCATATATTTT.

This clone was detected a few times. CDR3 protein: CASSSGGRSGNTIYF. The CDR3, as DNA: TGTGCCAGCAGTTCAGGGGGCCGGTCTGGAAACACCATATATTTT. The chain employs TRBV27 and TRBJ1-3, with TRBD1 matching over 8 bases. V was pared by 4 bases and J by 1 base, with 3 bases of the junction left unmatched. CDR1 is MNHEY, CDR2 SMNVEV, per germline (reference sequence). This CDR3 is built from 15 residues.

The genes are TRBV4-1 and TRBJ1-3, with D unclear. V lost 5 bases and J 0 bases, leaving 17 bases between the germline ends. The V gene's germline CDR1 is MGHRA and CDR2 YSYEKL. The CDR3 is 17 amino acids. The CDR3 DNA reads as TGCGCCAGCAGCTACCCGGGCGGGCCTTCCTCTGGAAACACCATATATTTT. The encoded protein is CASSYPGGPSSGNTIYF.

The chain joins TRBV2 to TRBJ1-6; perhaps TRBD1 as D (5 bases). The germline V gene has CDR1 SNHLY and CDR2 FYNNEI. The CDR3 extends over 13 amino acids. Trimming took 1 base from V and 11 from J, leaving 9 bases between them. CDR3 coding DNA: TGTGCCAGCAGTGAAGAGACAGTTGCACCCCTCCACTTT. Encoded protein: CASSEETVAPLHF.

This clone occurred a few times. This chain connects TRBV5-5 to TRBJ1-2, with 7 bases matching TRBD1. CDR1 is SGHKS, CDR2 YYEKEE, per germline (reference sequence). The V segment lost 0 bases and the J segment 8 bases; nucleotides outside the gene matches: 13. The CDR3 is 16 amino acids. CDR3 sequence (DNA): TGTGCCAGCAGCTTGGACATTAGAAAGGGGGCGCGGGGCTACACCTTC. This encodes CASSLDIRKGARGYTF.

This sequence joins TRBV11-2 and TRBJ1-4, with D hard to call. The germline V gene has CDR1 SGHAT and CDR2 FQNNGV. The V gene lost 4 bases and the J gene lost 8 bases, with 14 bases spanning the gap. There are 14 residues in the CDR3. CDR3 in amino acids: CASSSYSGLEKLFF. DNA for the CDR3: TGTGCCAGCAGCTCCTATAGCGGGTTAGAAAAACTGTTTTTT.

The rearrangement joins TRBV7-9 to TRBJ1-4; D unresolved. CDR3 size: 15 residues. Trimming shortened V by 4 bases and J by 7 bases, and 16 bases separated the two germline ends. CDR1 SEHNR and CDR2 FQNEAQ come from the germline V gene (reference sequence). For the CDR3, the DNA is TGTGCCAGCAGCTCACTCGTCGTCGGAGGTGAAAAACTGTTTTTT. Translation gives CASSSLVVGGEKLFF.

The CDR3 is CASSSRIGGYEQYF. The CDR3 coding sequence is TGTGCCAGCAGCTCTCGGATAGGGGGCTACGAGCAGTACTTC. The rearrangement joins TRBV13 to TRBJ2-7, with a tentative D call TRBD1 (6 bases). The germline gives CDR1 PRHDT, CDR2 FYEKMQ (reference sequence). Trimming pared 4 bases from V and 3 bases from J, leaving 13 bases between. The CDR3 is 14 residues long.

This clone is a singleton in its sample. In DNA, the CDR3 is TGCGCCAGCAGCCCCTCTTTGTCGAACACTGAAGCTTTCTTT. Its translation: CASSPSLSNTEAFF. The chain uses TRBV5-1 and TRBJ1-1; D is ambiguous. The V end was cut by 4 bases, the J end by 1 base, with 11 bases between. Germline CDR1 and CDR2: SGHRS and YFSETQ. This CDR3 has 14 residues.

The V call is TRBV19, the J call TRBJ1-4, with a tentative D call TRBD1 (6 bases). The V gene lost 7 bases and the J gene lost 8 bases, with 17 bases spanning the gap. Germline V gene data show CDR1 as LNHDA and CDR2 as SQIVND (reference sequence). The CDR3 has 14 residues. In DNA, the CDR3 is TGTGCCAGTACAGGGGATGGATTTTCGGAAAAACTGTTTTTT. This sequence encodes CASTGDGFSEKLFF.

This sequence joins TRBV14 and TRBJ1-2; 10 bases align to TRBD1. The germline V gene has CDR1 SGHDN and CDR2 FVKESK. V gave up 3 bases and J gave up 4 bases; unmatched junction bases: 8. This CDR3 region has 16 residues. CDR3 loop: CASSHPGQGVGYGYTF. CDR3 nucleotide sequence: TGTGCCAGCAGCCATCCCGGACAGGGGGTCGGCTATGGCTACACCTTC.

The chain recombines TRBV5-1 with TRBJ2-7, with D possibly matching TRBD2 (6 bases). The CDR3 contains 16 residues. In germline, CDR1 is SGHRS, CDR2 YFSETQ. The germline V and J ends were trimmed by 3 bases and 0 bases, with 16 bases remaining between them. The CDR3, as DNA: TGCGCCAGCAGCTCCCAATTGGCGGGACGCTCCTACGAGCAGTACTTC. Amino acid sequence: CASSSQLAGRSYEQYF. The full variable domain, completed using reference TRBV5-1 and TRBJ2-7, is KAGVTQTPRYLIKTRGQQVTLSCSPISGHRSVSWYQQTPGQGLQFLFEYFSETQRNKGNFPGRFSGRQFSNSRSEMNVSTLELGDSALYLCASSSQLAGRSYEQYFGPGTRLTVT.

The chain employs TRBV7-9 and TRBJ2-2; D is unresolved. Germline CDR1 and CDR2: SEHNR and FQNEAQ (reference sequence). The CDR3 runs to 15 residues. V dropped 5 bases and J dropped 1 base, with 11 bases sitting between them. CDR3 nucleotide sequence: TGTGCCAGCAGCAGTGCGTCGGTGAACACCGGGGAGCTGTTTTTT. It is translated as CASSSASVNTGELFF.

The chain couples TRBV29-1 to TRBJ2-2; no clear D gene. CDR1 and CDR2 (germline): SQVTM, ANQGSEA. CDR3 length: 12 amino acids. Trimming removed 5 bases at V and 6 bases at J, with 10 bases between. CDR3 sequence reads: CSVRVLAGELFF. The DNA for the CDR3 is TGCAGCGTTCGGGTCTTGGCCGGGGAGCTGTTTTTT.

The chain is built from TRBV18 and TRBJ1-6; 7 nucleotides align to TRBD1. Germline V gene data show CDR1 as KGHSH and CDR2 as LQKENI. The CDR3 runs to 14 residues. V was clipped by 6 bases and J by 7 bases; unmatched bases: 6. CDR3: CASSPPTGNSPLHF. The CDR3 DNA follows: TGTGCCAGCTCCCCCCCGACAGGGAATTCACCCCTCCACTTT. The whole variable domain, filled in from reference TRBV18 and TRBJ1-6, reads NAGVMQNPRHLVRRRGQEARLRCSPMKGHSHVYWYRQLPEEGLKFMVYLQKENIIDESGMPKERFSAEFPKEGPSILRIQQVVRGDSAAYFCASSPPTGNSPLHFGNGTRLTVT.

V is TRBV10-3 and J is TRBJ1-5, with D perhaps matching TRBD1 (5 bases). Germline CDR1 reads ENHRY; CDR2 reads SYGVKD. V gave up 6 bases and J gave up 2 bases, with 11 bases separating them. This CDR3 region has 14 residues. The CDR3: CAIRDDSRNQPQHF. In DNA, the CDR3 is TGTGCCATCAGAGATGACAGCCGCAATCAGCCCCAGCATTTT.

This sequence joins TRBV28 and TRBJ1-4; 9 bases are shared with TRBD1. V dropped 6 bases and J dropped 6; count of bases not matched to a gene: 8. This CDR3 has 15 amino acids. Germline V gene lookup returns CDR1 MDHEN and CDR2 SYDVKM. The CDR3 reads CASRKTGGWYEKLFF. CDR3 nucleotides: TGTGCCAGCAGAAAAACAGGGGGCTGGTATGAAAAACTGTTTTTT.

The rearrangement uses TRBV2 and TRBJ1-5; D is unresolved. The CDR3 totals 16 residues. Looked up from germline, CDR1 is SNHLY and CDR2 is FYNNEI. Trimming stripped 6 bases from V and 0 bases from J, with 15 bases between. The CDR3 reads CASSPGPGYSNQPQHF. The DNA for the CDR3 is TGTGCCAGCAGCCCCGGACCGGGATATAGCAATCAGCCCCAGCATTTT. Full variable domain (missing parts from reference TRBV2 and TRBJ1-5): EPEVTQTPSHQVTQMGQEVILRCVPISNHLYFYWYRQILGQKVEFLVSFYNNEISEKSEIFDDQFSVERPDGSNFTLKIRSTKLEDSAMYFCASSPGPGYSNQPQHFGDGTRLSIL.

The gene calls are TRBV27 and TRBJ2-3; the match to TRBD2 covers 8 bases. Per the germline V gene, CDR1 is MNHEY and CDR2 is SMNVEV (reference sequence). This CDR3 has 18 amino acids. Losses at the gene ends were 5 bases for V and 3 bases for J; bases not matched to a gene: 16. CDR3 DNA: TGTGCCAGCAGTAAGAACACCAAGGTTACTAGCGGAACAGATACGCAGTATTTT. This codes for CASSKNTKVTSGTDTQYF.